Sequencing of this T cell receptor (beta chain) was carried out in a study of cytomegalovirus exposure and HLA in healthy donors. Study in general: There were several hundred genotyped donors. Of these, 81% fell in the genetic ancestry cluster associated with self-reported Caucasian donors. General study findings and limits: Links to common viral pathogens appeared, in a later analysis, for several of the most significant clusters. The classifier, whose performance was assessed in both the original and validation cohorts, reportedly diagnosed cytomegalovirus status with high specificity and sensitivity.

The PCR had 60 Vbeta and 13 Jbeta primers. Libraries were prepared by immunoSEQ multiplex PCR; TCRdb keeps only in-frame clonotypes and omits some of them. The sample lists more than 55,000 clones; 65% to 90% were seen once. The length of the CDR3 is 16 residues. The V gene's germline CDR1 is SEHNR and CDR2 FQNEAQ (reference sequence). V shed 5 bases, J shed 7 bases, and the junction held 14 bases outside the gene matches. This clone turned up a few times. Antigen: not known. This chain links TRBV7-9 with TRBJ2-1; the match to TRBD2 covers 7 bases. The receptor's source is a human donor in good health. The specimen was PBMCs. The CDR3 DNA is TGTGCCAGCAGCCCATTGGGGGGAGGGAGTAGAAATGAGCAGTTCTTC. Translation: CASSPLGGGSRNEQFF.